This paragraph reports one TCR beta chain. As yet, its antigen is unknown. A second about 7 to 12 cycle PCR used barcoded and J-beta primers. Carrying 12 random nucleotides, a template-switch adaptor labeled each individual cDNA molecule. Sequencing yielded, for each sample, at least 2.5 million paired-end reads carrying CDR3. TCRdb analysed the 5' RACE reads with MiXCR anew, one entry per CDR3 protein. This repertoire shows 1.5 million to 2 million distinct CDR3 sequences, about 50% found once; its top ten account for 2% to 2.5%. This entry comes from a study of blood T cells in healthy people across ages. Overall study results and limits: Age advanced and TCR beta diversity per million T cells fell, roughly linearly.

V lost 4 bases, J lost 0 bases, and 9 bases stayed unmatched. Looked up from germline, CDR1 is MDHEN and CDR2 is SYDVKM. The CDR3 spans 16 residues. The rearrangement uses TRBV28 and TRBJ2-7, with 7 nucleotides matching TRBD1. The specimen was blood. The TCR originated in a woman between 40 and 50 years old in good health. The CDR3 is CASSSSGTALSYEQYF. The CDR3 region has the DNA TGTGCCAGCAGTTCCTCCGGGACAGCACTCTCCTACGAGCAGTACTTC.